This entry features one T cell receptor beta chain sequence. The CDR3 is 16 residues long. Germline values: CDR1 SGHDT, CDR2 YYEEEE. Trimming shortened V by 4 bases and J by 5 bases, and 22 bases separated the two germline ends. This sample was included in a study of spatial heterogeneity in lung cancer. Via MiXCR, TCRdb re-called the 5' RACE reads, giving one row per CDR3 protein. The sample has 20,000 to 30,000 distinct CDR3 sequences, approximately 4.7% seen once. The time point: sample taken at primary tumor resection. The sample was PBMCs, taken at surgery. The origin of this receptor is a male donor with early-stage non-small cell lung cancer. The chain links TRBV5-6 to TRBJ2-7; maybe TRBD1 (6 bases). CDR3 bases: TGTGCCAGCAGCCTAGAATGGACAGCAGTACCTAACGAGCAGTACTTC. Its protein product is CASSLEWTAVPNEQYF.